A selection of T cell receptor beta chains follows, all from one sample in a study of Tregs in tolerant kidney transplant recipients. TCRdb keeps only in-frame clones here, not all; method: immunoSEQ multiplex PCR. The sample yields about 240,000 clones, 84% seen once. The specimen sequenced was CD4+ T cells from blood. These TCRs come from a human donor in good health. Each CDR3 is given with its conserved first and last residue. D genes are given only for firm matches. Where a row states a size, it is once, few, many or the class of an expanded clone; other rows omit it.

D gene | J gene | V gene | clone size | CDR3 protein | CDR3 DNA
- | TRBJ1-2 | TRBV19 | - | CASSRTADNYGYTF | TGTGCCAGTAGCCGGACAGCGGATAACTATGGCTACACCTTC
- | TRBJ2-1 | TRBV27 | - | CASSPKGRGVGRSYNEQFF | TGTGCCAGCAGCCCAAAGGGCAGGGGGGTCGGGAGGTCCTACAATGAGCAGTTCTTC
TRBD1 | TRBJ1-6 | TRBV27 | - | CASSWTGLSYNSPLHF | TGTGCCAGCAGTTGGACAGGGCTGTCCTATAATTCACCCCTCCACTTT
- | TRBJ1-6 | TRBV19 | few | CASSLPGSPLHF | TGTGCCAGTAGTCTTCCGGGGTCACCCCTCCACTTT
TRBD2 | TRBJ2-1 | TRBV9 | - | CASSVTSGSPPRHEQFF | TGTGCCAGCAGCGTGACTAGCGGGAGCCCACCGCGCCATGAGCAGTTCTTC
- | TRBJ2-7 | TRBV19 | - | CASSTFLGEQYF | TGTGCCAGTAGTACCTTTCTTGGCGAGCAGTACTTC
- | TRBJ1-1 | TRBV7-9 | - | CASSLIPRAGSNTEAFF | TGTGCCAGCAGCCTCATCCCCAGGGCAGGGTCGAACACTGAAGCTTTCTTT
- | TRBJ1-3 | TRBV19 | - | CATGQTGNTIYF | TGTGCCACCGGACAGACTGGAAACACCATATATTTT
TRBD2 | TRBJ2-1 | TRBV30 | - | CAWVRRLIAGASNEQFF | TGTGCCTGGGTGAGGAGGCTAATAGCGGGGGCGAGCAATGAGCAGTTCTTC
- | TRBJ2-2 | TRBV7-2 | - | CASSARDRYTGELFF | TGTGCCAGCAGCGCGAGGGACCGTTACACCGGGGAGCTGTTTTTT
- | TRBJ1-1 | TRBV5-4 | - | CASSPTLRGETEAFF | TGTGCCAGCAGCCCAACCCTCCGGGGGGAGACTGAAGCTTTCTTT
TRBD2 | TRBJ2-2 | TRBV12-5 | once | CASGLVAGAVGELFF | TGTGCTAGTGGTTTGGTAGCGGGGGCGGTCGGGGAGCTGTTTTTT
- | TRBJ1-4 | TRBV19 | - | CASNQGWVGTNEKLFF | TGTGCCAGTAACCAGGGATGGGTTGGCACTAATGAAAAACTGTTTTTT
TRBD2 | TRBJ2-1 | TRBV2 | - | CASNRGLALYNEQFF | TGTGCCAGCAATCGCGGACTAGCCTTATACAATGAGCAGTTCTTC
- | TRBJ2-3 | TRBV7-3 | - | CASSPSSDTQYF | TGTGCCAGCAGCCCGTCTTCGGATACGCAGTATTTT
- | TRBJ1-2 | TRBV6-5 | - | CASTLQGSYGYTF | TGTGCCAGCACTCTTCAGGGAAGCTATGGCTACACCTTC
TRBD1 | TRBJ2-1 | TRBV27 | - | CASTSTGTGVYNEQFF | TGTGCCAGCACCTCAACCGGGACAGGGGTGTACAATGAGCAGTTCTTC
TRBD1 | TRBJ2-1 | TRBV5-6 | - | CASRKDPGQGYNEQFF | TGTGCCAGCAGAAAGGATCCGGGACAGGGCTACAATGAGCAGTTCTTC
TRBD2 | TRBJ2-5 | TRBV19 | once | CASSNGLALEETQYF | TGTGCCAGTAGTAACGGACTAGCGTTGGAAGAGACCCAGTACTTC
- | TRBJ1-1 | TRBV19 | - | CASSTMSSANTEAFF | TGTGCCAGTAGTACTATGTCGTCAGCGAACACTGAAGCTTTCTTT
- | TRBJ2-6 | TRBV5-1 | - | CASSNIPGANVLTF | TGCGCCAGCAGCAACATCCCTGGGGCCAACGTCCTGACTTTC
- | TRBJ1-4 | TRBV14 | - | CASSLGTGSPGVNEKLFF | TGTGCCAGCAGCCTAGGGACGGGATCTCCAGGGGTTAATGAAAAACTGTTTTTT
- | TRBJ1-5 | TRBV6-5 | few | CASSSTGSNQPQHF | TGTGCCAGCAGCTCGACCGGGAGCAATCAGCCCCAGCATTTT
- | TRBJ1-6 | TRBV10-3 | - | CATLGQDNSPLHF | TGTGCCACCCTGGGGCAGGACAATTCACCCCTCCACTTT
- | TRBJ2-3 | TRBV11-2 | - | CASSLEPTDTQYF | TGTGCCAGCAGCTTAGAGCCGACAGATACGCAGTATTTT
TRBD2 | TRBJ2-5 | TRBV5-1 | - | CASSLDLAGGPETQYF | TGCGCCAGCAGCTTGGACCTAGCGGGGGGGCCGGAGACCCAGTACTTC
- | TRBJ2-6 | TRBV13 | - | CASSSGRGSGANVLTF | TGTGCCAGCAGCTCCGGGCGGGGCTCTGGGGCCAACGTCCTGACTTTC
TRBD1 | TRBJ1-1 | TRBV6-5 | - | CASSKRQGLATEAFF | TGTGCCAGCAGTAAGAGACAGGGACTAGCCACTGAAGCTTTCTTT
- | TRBJ1-5 | TRBV6-5 | - | CASRYSVGSNQPQHF | TGTGCCAGCAGATACTCTGTCGGAAGCAATCAGCCCCAGCATTTT
- | TRBJ2-3 | TRBV7-6 | few | CASSLVAVPTDTQYF | TGTGCCAGCAGCTTAGTAGCGGTACCCACAGATACGCAGTATTTT
TRBD1 | TRBJ2-7 | TRBV6-5 | - | CASSYPGRDRAYEQYF | TGTGCCAGCAGTTACCCGGGCAGGGACAGGGCCTACGAGCAGTACTTC
TRBD1 | TRBJ2-7 | TRBV7-2 | - | CASRPGGSYEQYF | TGTGCCAGCAGGCCAGGGGGCTCCTACGAGCAGTACTTC
- | TRBJ2-3 | TRBV13 | - | CASSYDGFFTDTQYF | TGTGCCAGCAGCTACGACGGATTCTTCACAGATACGCAGTATTTT
- | TRBJ2-1 | TRBV11-3 | few | CASSFEGAEQFF | TGTGCCAGCAGCTTCGAGGGAGCTGAGCAGTTCTTC
TRBD1 | TRBJ2-5 | TRBV30 | - | CAWSSFRGNQETQYF | TGTGCCTGGAGTAGCTTCAGGGGGAACCAAGAGACCCAGTACTTC
TRBD2 | TRBJ2-7 | TRBV23-1 | - | CASSLPLAGGPRGYF | TGCGCCAGCAGCTTGCCCTTAGCGGGAGGGCCGAGGGGGTACTTC
- | TRBJ1-5 | TRBV9 | - | CASSGDSNQPQHF | TGTGCCAGCAGCGGCGACAGTAATCAGCCCCAGCATTTT
TRBD2 | TRBJ2-7 | TRBV6-5 | - | CASRLRTSGSSEQYF | TGTGCCAGCAGACTTCGGACTAGCGGGAGTAGCGAGCAGTACTTC
TRBD1 | TRBJ1-2 | TRBV10-3 | - | CAIRPQGASYGYTF | TGTGCCATCAGACCACAGGGGGCGAGTTATGGCTACACCTTC
TRBD1 | TRBJ1-5 | TRBV19 | - | CASSESGTGFSSNQPQHF | TGTGCCAGTAGTGAATCCGGGACAGGGTTTTCGAGCAATCAGCCCCAGCATTTT
TRBD2 | TRBJ2-7 | TRBV7-2 | - | CASSFTSGGYSYEQYF | TGTGCCAGCAGCTTCACTAGCGGGGGTTACTCCTACGAGCAGTACTTC